This T cell receptor (beta chain) was identified during a study of T cell changes during pregnancy in multiple sclerosis. Germline CDR1 is SGDLS and CDR2 is YYNGEE. V lost 2 bases to trimming and J lost 5 bases; unmatched junction nucleotides: 9. The CDR3 consists of 16 residues. Only in-frame clones appear in the TCRdb table, and some are missing; sequencing was by immunoSEQ multiplex PCR. The table includes 69,000 or so clones, roughly 93% detected once. The specimen was peripheral blood, collected in the third trimester of pregnancy. The genes are TRBV9 and TRBJ2-7, with TRBD2 matching over 11 bases. This TCR was recovered from a female donor with multiple sclerosis, enrolled in a pregnancy study. The CDR3 spells CASSVDPGTSGHEQYF. The DNA of the CDR3 is TGTGCCAGCAGCGTTGATCCGGGGACTAGCGGTCACGAGCAGTACTTC.